Listed here is a single TCR beta chain. Its antigen is still unknown. No much larger clone exists at a distance of one base, and base qualities are not known. The data were taken from a study of control samples from healthy donors and cancer patients (dated by TCRdb to 2018 to 2021). The protocol used for the library was the immunoSEQ multiplex PCR assay. As stored in TCRdb, this immuneACCESS dataset retains in-frame rearrangements with V and J assigned. A fraction of the clones does not appear; measured against another copy, unresolved V genes explain less than half of the discrepancy, and the remainder lacks a known reason. Across this sample there are 150,000 or so clones, with 90% to 95% seen only once. The ten largest clones capture more than 4.5% of the sample. CDR1 KGHSH and CDR2 LQKENI were looked up in the germline V gene. The junction shows trimming of 6 bases on V and 5 bases on J, plus 16 bases between the germline ends. The CDR3 numbers 15 residues from cysteine through phenylalanine. Just the 45-base CDR3 DNA is kept, in frame starting at base 1.

The V and J genes are TRBV18 and TRBJ1-4; D gene: possibly TRBD1, on 6 matching bases. The source is a young man in good health. Sequenced: blood. This receptor has the CDR3 CASSQGQRKNEKLFF. The DNA sequence follows: TGTGCCAGCTCCCAAGGACAGCGCAAGAATGAAAAACTGTTTTTT.